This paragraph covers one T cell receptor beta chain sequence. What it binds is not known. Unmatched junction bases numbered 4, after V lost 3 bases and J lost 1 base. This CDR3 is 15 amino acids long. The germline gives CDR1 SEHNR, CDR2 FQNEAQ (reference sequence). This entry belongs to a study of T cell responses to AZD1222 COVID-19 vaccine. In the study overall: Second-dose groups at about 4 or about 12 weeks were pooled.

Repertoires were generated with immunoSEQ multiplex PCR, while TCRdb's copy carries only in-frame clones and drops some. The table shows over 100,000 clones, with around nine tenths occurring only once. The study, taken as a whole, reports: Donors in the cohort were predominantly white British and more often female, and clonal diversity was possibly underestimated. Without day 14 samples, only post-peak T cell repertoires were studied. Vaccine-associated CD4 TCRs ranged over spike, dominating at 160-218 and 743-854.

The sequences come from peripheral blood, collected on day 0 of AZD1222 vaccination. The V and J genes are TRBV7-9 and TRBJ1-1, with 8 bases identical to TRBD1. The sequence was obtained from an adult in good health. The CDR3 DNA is TGTGCCAGCAGCTTCGACAGGGGACCGAACACTGAAGCTTTCTTT. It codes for CASSFDRGPNTEAFF.